These T cell receptor beta chains were read from a single sample in a study of blood T cell repertoires in COVID-19. Profiled with immunoSEQ multiplex PCR; TCRdb holds only in-frame clones, not every one. The sample holds 35,000 to 50,000 clones, about 88% seen once. The sequencing input was peripheral blood. Source of these receptors: a human donor in a cohort sampled during active COVID-19. CDR3s include the opening cysteine and the closing phenylalanine or tryptophan. D genes are given only for firm matches. A clone size is listed for some rows: how often the clone was seen (once, few, many), or a class if it is expanded.

cdr3_nt,cdr3_aa,v_call,d_call,clone_size,j_call
TGTGCCATCAGTGAGTGGAGGTCGGGGTACAGCCCCTACGAGCAGTACTTC,CAISEWRSGYSPYEQYF,TRBV10-3,-,-,TRBJ2-7
TGTGCCAGTTTTACAGAGCTCTCTGGAAACACCATATATTTT,CASFTELSGNTIYF,TRBV19,-,-,TRBJ1-3
TGTGCCAGCAGTGTGGGACAGACTAGCGATGAGCAGTTCTTC,CASSVGQTSDEQFF,TRBV2,-,-,TRBJ2-1
TGTGCCAGCAGCTTTGGGGAGTCCTACAATGAGCAGTTCTTC,CASSFGESYNEQFF,TRBV7-9,-,-,TRBJ2-1
TGCGCCAGCAGCTTGACTGGATCGGGAGAGCAGTACTTC,CASSLTGSGEQYF,TRBV5-1,-,-,TRBJ2-7
TGTGTCACCCAGGAAACTAGCGGGGGGAGTGACAATGAGCAGTTCTTC,CVTQETSGGSDNEQFF,TRBV3-1/TRBV3-2,TRBD2,-,TRBJ2-1
TGTGCCAGCAGTGACTTAGGGGGCCCAGATACGCAGTATTTT,CASSDLGGPDTQYF,TRBV6-4,TRBD1,-,TRBJ2-3
TGTGCCAGCAGTCCAGGGGGCAGCGAGCAGTACTTC,CASSPGGSEQYF,TRBV12-3/TRBV12-4,TRBD1,few,TRBJ2-7
TGTGCCAGCAGCCAAGATCCGGAGGGGGGGACCTACAATGAGCAGTTCTTC,CASSQDPEGGTYNEQFF,TRBV14,-,-,TRBJ2-1
TGTGCCAGTAGGTGGGACAGGAACTATGGCTACACCTTC,CASRWDRNYGYTF,TRBV19,TRBD1,-,TRBJ1-2
TGTGCCAGCAGCACAGGGACAGGGGTTCTCACCGGGGAGCTGTTTTTT,CASSTGTGVLTGELFF,TRBV7-3,TRBD1,-,TRBJ2-2
TGTGCCAGCAGTGAACCACCGGGACTAAGTTCCTCGGAAGCTTTCTTT,CASSEPPGLSSSEAFF,TRBV6-1,-,-,TRBJ1-1
TGTGCCAGCTCACCTTTTGGGGCCGGAAGCAATCAGCCCCAGCATTTT,CASSPFGAGSNQPQHF,TRBV18,-,-,TRBJ1-5
TGTGCCAGCTCACCAGACAGTACCTACGAGCAGTACTTC,CASSPDSTYEQYF,TRBV18,-,-,TRBJ2-7
TGTGCTAGTGGTTTAGGACAAACAACTCCAGAGACCCAGTACTTC,CASGLGQTTPETQYF,TRBV12-5,-,-,TRBJ2-5
TGCAGTGCTAGTCCACCGGGACAGGTCTACGAGCAGTACTTC,CSASPPGQVYEQYF,TRBV20-1,TRBD1,-,TRBJ2-7
TGTGCCAGCAGCTTGGGCAGGGAGAACACTGAAGCTTTCTTT,CASSLGRENTEAFF,TRBV5-6,-,few,TRBJ1-1
TGTGCCAGCAGTCAAACAGGGGATTTCCTCACAGATACGCAGTATTTT,CASSQTGDFLTDTQYF,TRBV11-2,TRBD1,-,TRBJ2-3
TGTGCCAGCAGCGCGAGGACAGGGATGGACGAGCAGTACTTC,CASSARTGMDEQYF,TRBV9,TRBD1,few,TRBJ2-7
TGTGCCAGCTCACCACCGACAGGGCAGCAAGAGACCCAGTACTTC,CASSPPTGQQETQYF,TRBV18,TRBD1,-,TRBJ2-5